Below, one T cell receptor (beta chain) is given with its context. This sample stems from a study of shared clonotypes between healthy human individuals. Data came from immunoSEQ multiplex PCR; TCRdb stores just in-frame clones and leaves some out. This table has about 960,000 clones, around 80% appearing once. Germline V gene sequence: CDR1 MDHEN, CDR2 SYDVKM. Trimming left V 6 bases short and J 4 bases short, with 21 bases between. The CDR3 has 16 amino acids. The J gene is TRBJ1-2, the V gene TRBV28; TRBD1 might be the D (5 bases). The sequence was obtained from a man aged 18-30 years in good health. What was sequenced was memory CD4+ T cells sorted from blood. Subset defined: CD45RA-negative fraction. The CDR3 spells CASSSYPLRGGYGYTF. The DNA for the CDR3 is TGTGCCAGCAGCTCTTACCCCTTAAGGGGAGGCTATGGCTACACCTTC.